Listed here are 21 T cell receptor beta chains from one sample, sequenced in a study of blood T cell repertoires in COVID-19. Produced via immunoSEQ multiplex PCR; TCRdb's table is partial and in-frame only. The sample has over 55,000 clones; roughly 80% are singletons. Sequencing was done on a sample of PBMCs or T cells enriched from blood (not recorded which). The receptors were gathered from a woman in her thirties or forties with acute COVID-19.

The chain uses TRBV18 and TRBJ2-1; tentatively, D is TRBD1 (6 bases). CDR1 is KGHSH and CDR2 is LQKENI in the germline V gene. V gave up 3 bases and J gave up 0 bases, with 12 bases separating them. This CDR3 is built from 16 residues. CDR3 in DNA: TGTGCCAGCTCACCTGCTCAGGGGAGCTCCTACAATGAGCAGTTCTTC. Protein sequence: CASSPAQGSSYNEQFF.

The genes are TRBV28 and TRBJ2-3; possibly TRBD2 for D (5 bases). The ends were cut back, 7 bases at V and 2 bases at J, with 16 bases in the middle. Germline CDR1 and CDR2: MDHEN and SYDVKM. This CDR3 contains 15 residues. The CDR3, as DNA: TGTGCCAGCACTAGCCGTCTTTCCCCCACAGATACGCAGTATTTT. It translates to CASTSRLSPTDTQYF.

J is TRBJ1-3 and V is TRBV19; no clear D. Germline CDR1 and CDR2: LNHDA and SQIVND (reference sequence). The CDR3 sequence is 14 residues long. Between the trimmed V and J ends, which lost 4 bases and 4 bases, there was a span of 11 bases. Here the CDR3 reads CASSTRIRGNTIYF. CDR3 bases: TGTGCCAGTAGTACGAGGATTCGGGGAAACACCATATATTTT.

This clone was seen a few times. This rearrangement joins TRBV9 to TRBJ2-1, with D possibly matching TRBD2 (5 bases). The germline gives CDR1 SGDLS, CDR2 YYNGEE. The CDR3 consists of 17 residues. V dropped 1 base and J dropped 1 base, with 15 bases sitting between them. CDR3 coding DNA: TGTGCCAGCAGCGTAACGGTCGGGAAGGGTTCCTACAATGAGCAGTTCTTC. This codes for CASSVTVGKGSYNEQFF.

The CDR3 sequence is CASSPTGTNSPLHF. CDR3 coding DNA: TGCGCCAGCAGCCCGACAGGGACCAATTCACCCCTCCACTTT. J is TRBJ1-6 and V is TRBV5-1; 7 bases are shared with TRBD1. This CDR3 has 14 amino acids. Trimming removed 4 bases from V and 7 bases from J; junction bases left unmatched: 5. The germline gives CDR1 SGHRS, CDR2 YFSETQ.

This chain links TRBV29-1 with TRBJ2-2; 16 bases are a match to TRBD2. V gave up 3 bases and J gave up 5 bases; unmatched junction bases: 6. The CDR3 has 17 residues. CDR1 is SQVTM, CDR2 ANQGSEA, per germline. The CDR3 is CSVEGLAGGLGTGELFF. CDR3 sequence (DNA): TGCAGCGTTGAGGGACTAGCGGGAGGGTTGGGTACCGGGGAGCTGTTTTTT.

This clone was seen a handful of times. This sequence joins TRBV5-4 and TRBJ1-5, with a weak D call TRBD1 (6 bases). Trimming shortened V by 4 bases and J by 7 bases, and 24 bases separated the two germline ends. Germline CDR1 is SGHNT and CDR2 is YYREEE (reference sequence). The CDR3 loop spans 17 amino acids. The CDR3 nucleotides read TGTGCCAGCAGCCCCACATGGCTGGTACAGGGAGAACAGCCCCAGCATTTT. Protein: CASSPTWLVQGEQPQHF.

This chain joins TRBV6-5 and TRBJ2-2; 9 bases are a match to TRBD1. The CDR3 totals 14 residues. Germline CDR1 is MNHEY and CDR2 is SVGAGI. V lost 9 bases and J lost 6; bases outside the gene matches: 8. CDR3 DNA sequence: TGTGCCAGTTCACAGGGGGCGAGCGCCGGGGAGCTGTTTTTT. It translates to CASSQGASAGELFF.

This rearrangement joins TRBV12-3 or TRBV12-4 to TRBJ2-3; 8 bases match TRBD2. CDR3 length: 13 residues. V lost 10 bases to trimming and J lost 6 bases; unmatched junction nucleotides: 9. CDR3 nucleotide sequence: TGTGCCACCCGACCCGGCGGGGGGGATACGCAGTATTTT. Translation gives CATRPGGGDTQYF.

This chain uses TRBV20-1 with TRBJ1-2; a weak D match, TRBD1 (5 bases). CDR1 is DFQATT, CDR2 SNEGSKA, per germline (reference sequence). CDR3 length equals 14 residues. The germline V and J ends were trimmed by 3 bases and 2 bases, with 13 bases remaining between them. The CDR3 nucleotides are TGCAGTGCTAGTGCGGACATCGAAAACTATGGCTACACCTTC. This gives the protein CSASADIENYGYTF.

The chain has TRBV28 and TRBJ2-6; 8 positions agree with TRBD2. V shed 5 bases, J shed 4 bases, and the junction held 10 bases outside the gene matches. CDR1 MDHEN and CDR2 SYDVKM come from the germline V gene. There are 17 residues in the CDR3. The CDR3 reads CASSPPGRALGANVLTF. CDR3 nucleotide sequence: TGTGCCAGCAGTCCCCCCGGGAGGGCGTTAGGGGCCAACGTCCTGACTTTC. Full variable domain (outside the CDR3, taken from reference TRBV28 and TRBJ2-6): DVKVTQSSRYLVKRTGEKVFLECVQDMDHENMFWYRQDPGLGLRLIYFSYDVKMKEKGDIPEGYSVSREKKERFSLILESASTNQTSMYLCASSPPGRALGANVLTFGAGSRLTVL.

Concerning this clone: Relative to the germline gene, one junction end is altered; a read error may explain this. CDR3 sequence: CASREVTGDTGELFF. The CDR3 DNA sequence: TGTGCCAGCAGGGAAGTAACAGGGGACACCGGGGAGCTGTTTTTT. The rearrangement uses TRBV2 and TRBJ2-2; 7 positions match TRBD1. CDR3 length: 15 residues. CDR1 is SNHLY and CDR2 is FYNNEI in the germline V gene.

The chain carries TRBV2 and TRBJ1-2; the match to TRBD1 covers 8 bases. The CDR3 is made up of 13 amino acids. Unmatched junction bases numbered 9, after V lost 7 bases and J lost 8 bases. Germline-derived CDR1 and CDR2 are SNHLY and FYNNEI. The CDR3 protein is CASTNRGGIGYTF. The DNA for the CDR3 is TGTGCCAGCACTAACAGGGGGGGGATAGGCTACACCTTC.

The chain employs TRBV18 and TRBJ1-4; D gene unclear. CDR3 length equals 15 residues. The V end was cut by 5 bases, the J end by 0 bases, with 10 bases between. Per the germline V gene, CDR1 is KGHSH and CDR2 is LQKENI. The CDR3 region has the DNA TGTGCCAGCTCAGCCGACGGAGCAACTAATGAAAAACTGTTTTTT. The encoded protein is CASSADGATNEKLFF.

V gene TRBV3-1 (or the pseudogene TRBV3-2) combines with J gene TRBJ2-3; 7 bases match TRBD1. Germline CDR1 and CDR2: LGHDT and YNNKEL (reference sequence). The V and J ends lost 3 bases and 7 bases, in that order; junction bases with no gene match: 4. This CDR3 is 13 amino acids long. The CDR3 reads CASSQNRGNTQYF. In DNA, the CDR3 is TGTGCCAGCAGCCAGAACAGGGGAAATACGCAGTATTTT.

Here the CDR3 reads CASSTGTAPYEQYF. Written as DNA, the CDR3 is TGTGCCAGTAGTACCGGGACAGCCCCCTACGAGCAGTACTTC. V gene TRBV19 combines with J gene TRBJ2-7; 7 bases are a match to TRBD1. J gave up 2 bases and V 4 bases, and 5 bases lay outside the gene matches. Germline lookup yields CDR1 LNHDA and CDR2 SQIVND (reference sequence). This CDR3 is built from 14 residues.

Details on this clone: The identical CDR3 is also encoded by other nucleotide sequences in the sample. This chain connects TRBV5-1 to TRBJ2-1, with 8 nucleotides matching TRBD2. V was pared by 0 bases and J by 3 bases, with 8 bases of the junction left unmatched. The CDR3 contains 17 residues. CDR1 SGHRS and CDR2 YFSETQ come from the germline V gene. The CDR3 is CASSLEASGSSYNEQFF. The CDR3 DNA reads as TGCGCCAGCAGCTTGGAGGCTAGCGGGTCGAGCTACAATGAGCAGTTCTTC.

This clone was recorded once. This chain uses TRBV28 with TRBJ1-5, with a tentative D call TRBD1 (6 bases). The CDR3 runs 12 residues. CDR1 and CDR2 (germline): MDHEN, SYDVKM. Trimming stripped 8 bases from V and 9 bases from J, with 14 bases between. The CDR3 DNA is TGTGCCAGCCAGACAGGCCCTTCGCCCCAGCATTTT. Residues: CASQTGPSPQHF.

V usage is TRBV5-4 and J usage is TRBJ2-7, with no clear D. The germline V gene encodes CDR1 SGHNT and CDR2 YYREEE (reference sequence). The CDR3 is made up of 13 amino acids. Between the trimmed V and J ends, which lost 3 bases and 4 bases, there was a span of 11 bases. CDR3 residues: CASSSDKIYEQYV. The DNA for the CDR3 is TGTGCCAGCAGCTCTGACAAAATTTACGAGCAGTACGTC.

The chain is built from TRBV24-1 and TRBJ2-7; D gene unclear. Per germline, CDR1 KGHDR and CDR2 SFDVKD. The CDR3 has 13 residues. Trimming removed 0 bases at V and 6 bases at J, with 8 bases between. CDR3 residues: CATSDLTTGEQYF. CDR3 sequence (DNA): TGTGCCACCAGTGATTTGACGACTGGCGAGCAGTACTTC.

The genes are TRBV6-5 and TRBJ2-7, with 9 nucleotides matching TRBD1. This CDR3 spans 14 amino acids. The V segment lost 7 bases and the J segment 5 bases; nucleotides outside the gene matches: 9. Germline V lookup: CDR1 MNHEY, CDR2 SVGAGI. The CDR3: CASISFTGGHEQYV. The CDR3 DNA reads TGTGCCAGCATCAGCTTCACAGGGGGCCACGAGCAGTACGTC.